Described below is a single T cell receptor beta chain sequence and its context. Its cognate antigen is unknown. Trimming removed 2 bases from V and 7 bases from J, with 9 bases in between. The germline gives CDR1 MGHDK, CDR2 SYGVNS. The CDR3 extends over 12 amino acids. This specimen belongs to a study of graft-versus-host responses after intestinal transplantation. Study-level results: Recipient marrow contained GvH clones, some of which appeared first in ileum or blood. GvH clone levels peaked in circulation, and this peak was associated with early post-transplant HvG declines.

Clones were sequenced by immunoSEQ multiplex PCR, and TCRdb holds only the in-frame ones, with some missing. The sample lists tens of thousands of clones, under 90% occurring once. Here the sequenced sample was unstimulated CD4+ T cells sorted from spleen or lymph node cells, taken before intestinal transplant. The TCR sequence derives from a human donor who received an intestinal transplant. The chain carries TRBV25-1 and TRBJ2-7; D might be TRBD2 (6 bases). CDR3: CASSEIGREQYF. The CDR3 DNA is TGTGCCAGCAGTGAAATTGGGAGGGAGCAGTACTTC.